This T cell receptor beta chain was identified during a study of blood T cell repertoires in COVID-19. The wider study: The cDNA or gDNA used as material had been derived from T cells, B-cell-depleted T cells, or PBMCs.

The CDR3 length is 14 residues. Germline V gene sequence: CDR1 MDHEN, CDR2 SYDVKM. The junction had 11 bases not matched to a gene; V was cut back by 10 bases and J by 6 bases. Sequencing was performed with immunoSEQ multiplex PCR; in TCRdb, only in-frame clones are kept and a portion is missing. This repertoire shows approximately 360,000 clones, almost 90% found once; its top ten account for approximately 6.2%. This clone came up once. This TCR derives from a man between 18 and 35 years old with active or convalescent COVID-19. V usage is TRBV28 and J usage is TRBJ2-1; 8 bases agree with TRBD1. The material sequenced was peripheral blood. The chain's CDR3 is CATHSRTGSNEQFF. The CDR3 region has the DNA TGTGCCACCCATTCCCGGACAGGGTCCAATGAGCAGTTCTTC.